This entry features one T cell receptor beta chain sequence. The antigen it binds to is not known. Within one base of it there is no much larger clone, and no base qualities were kept. CD8 naive samples consisted of CD45RO-negative cells that were positively selected for CCR7, yielding a CD45RA+CCR7+ population without TemRA cells. The donors were healthy, HIV-negative adults with no recently reported acute infections or vaccinations. All donors were Caucasian adults living in Nashville, Tennessee, USA. After blood collection by leukapheresis, PBMCs were isolated using Ficoll-Histopaque density gradient centrifugation and then cryopreserved in the vapor phase of liquid nitrogen. Purity and quantity of every magnetically sorted T cell population were checked by analytical flow cytometry. Genomic DNA was isolated from each sorted fraction and quantified by UV absorbance on a Nanodrop 2000c. TCR CDR3 regions were amplified from genomic DNA by multiplex PCR using the deep immunoSEQ assay. Genomic DNA extracted from each cell subset was distributed evenly over all wells of several immunoSEQ 96-well plates, and each plate served as one replicate. For sorted subsets, roughly 200 ng of genomic DNA, equivalent to 25,000 to 30,000 T cell genomes, went into each replicate PCR. The purified libraries were quantified using a Qubit 3.0 fluorometer, sized with a Bioanalyzer 2100, and then quantified again using the KAPA Library Quantification kit. Every immunoSEQ 96-well plate was sequenced on a dedicated single-read 150-cycle Illumina NextSeq 550 flow cell. For the original study's pipeline: Because only junctional sequences without quality scores were contained in the immunoSEQ output, filtering matching that applied to full-length reads could not be performed. Sequences were annotated with PyIR, a Python wrapper for IgBLAST v1.9, using IMGT germline references to assign V/J genes and CDR3. Reads were filtered out if the reads had weak V/J assignments (E-value above 1e-6), no CDR3, stop codons, out-of-frame junctions, or ambiguous translated residues. V3J clonotypes were defined as sequences sharing the same inferred V gene, J gene, and CDR3 amino acid sequence. The percentage overlap between two repertoires was calculated by dividing the number of shared unique clonotypes by the size of the smaller repertoire. Repertoire richness was assessed with RTK rarefaction, the Chao1 estimator, and Recon v2.1 estimates of unobserved clonotypes. For all TCRbeta clonotypes obtained by the gDNA method from a handful of donors, generation probabilities were computed with OLGA. Here the immuneACCESS table is served through TCRdb, limited to in-frame sequences with V and J called. Missing clones are a known gap in these copies; in checked studies unresolved V genes cover under half, and the rest lacks a known reason. Clone size and V and J calls were adopted from that table, with D and trimming inferred from the DNA. The sample contains 1.5 million to 2.5 million clones, about 95% of them found a single time. The ten largest account for 1.2% of the sample.

The data were obtained in a study of shared clonotypes between healthy human individuals (dated by TCRdb to about 2020). Background on the whole study: The cohort comprised a couple of women and three men aged 18 to 49 years. For each donor, CD4 naive and CD4 memory were each given three plates, CD8 naive was given two plates, and CD8 memory was given one plate. To estimate repertoire size and how much clonotypes are shared between individuals, the study performed deep sequencing of blood TCR repertoires from roughly five healthy adults. Different laboratories and diverse techniques were used to prepare libraries and sequence TCR repertoires, to increase sequencing depth and limit assay-specific biases. Leukapheresis yielded between about 0.85 and 10 billion PBMCs per donor.

On the study overall, not on this receptor specifically: Sharing across a few donors was observed for approximately 5% of naive CD4, about 3.2% of naive CD8, 2% to 2.5% of memory CD4, and about 0.38% of memory CD8 clonotypes. Incomplete sequencing was indicated by rarefaction of sorted-subset datasets, despite the large sequencing depth. Estimated clonotype richness was generally larger for naive than for memory subsets. Pairwise subsampling led to the expectation that sequencing depth would affect the degree of clonotype sharing among donors. Clonotypes shared by all four sorted-subset donors showed higher generation probabilities than non-shared clonotypes. Sampling was restricted to blood, and TCR repertoires in tissue are likely to differ from TCR repertoires in blood. Because the study included only a small number of donors, the genetic and exposure-history diversity represented was limited.

CDR1 and CDR2 (SQVTM, ANQGSEA) derive from the germline V gene. Trimming leaves V shorter by 5 bases and J shorter by 6 bases, with the junction holding 4 bases beyond the gene matches. The CDR3 covers 14 residues, taking in both the cysteine and the phenylalanine. The only DNA kept is the CDR3, 42 bases in frame from the first base. The clonotype comes from a man aged 18 to 29 in good health. The sample was naive CD8+ T cells sorted from blood. According to the study, the label for this sample's cell subset or site signals: CD45RA+CCR7+. This sequence uses TRBV29-1 and TRBJ2-2; 12 bases in the junction line up with TRBD2. The CDR3 protein: CSVRLAGVAGELFF. The DNA is as follows: TGCAGCGTTCGACTAGCGGGAGTTGCCGGGGAGCTGTTTTTT.